This T cell receptor beta chain appears in the sequencing data of a study of OX40 agonist ivuxolimab in advanced cancers. Study-level background: At doses from 0.01 to 10 mg/kg, patients were given intravenous ivuxolimab every 2 weeks.

General study results and limits: Expanded peripheral T-cell antigen specificity went undetermined. Averaged across samples, CD8+ T cells carried more expanded clones than CD4+ did. Partial responders dosed at 0.1-3.0 mg/kg displayed clonal expansion ranking among the lowest.

TCRdb's copy holds only in-frame clones and misses some; the assay was immunoSEQ multiplex PCR. Among some 83,000 clones listed, about 90% were seen once. Concerning this clone: Its specificity is not known.

Germline V lookup: CDR1 MNHNY, CDR2 SVGAGI (reference sequence). The junction had 4 bases not matched to a gene; V was cut back by 4 bases and J by 5 bases. This CDR3 contains 14 residues. J is TRBJ2-5 and V is TRBV6-6; 10 nucleotides align to TRBD1. Sequences were derived from CD4+ or CD8+ T cells sorted from blood, sampled in a trial of the OX40 agonist ivuxolimab. The TCR comes from an adult with an advanced solid tumor such as melanoma, head and neck, liver or kidney cancer. Here the CDR3 DNA reads TGTGCCAGCAGTTCAGGGACAGGGGTCGAGACCCAGTACTTC. It is translated as CASSSGTGVETQYF.